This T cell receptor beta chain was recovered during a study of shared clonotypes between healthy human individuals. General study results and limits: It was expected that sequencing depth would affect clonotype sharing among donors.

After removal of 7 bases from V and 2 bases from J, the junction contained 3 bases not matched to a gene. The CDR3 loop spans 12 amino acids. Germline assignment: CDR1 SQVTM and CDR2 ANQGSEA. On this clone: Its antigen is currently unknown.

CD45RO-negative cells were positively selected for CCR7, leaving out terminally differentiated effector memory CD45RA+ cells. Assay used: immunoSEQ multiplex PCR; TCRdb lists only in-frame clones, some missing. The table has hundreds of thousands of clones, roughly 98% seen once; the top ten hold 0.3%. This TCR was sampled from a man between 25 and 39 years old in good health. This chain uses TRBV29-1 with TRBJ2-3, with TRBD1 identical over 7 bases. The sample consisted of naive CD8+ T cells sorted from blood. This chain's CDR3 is CSDGTDTDTQYF. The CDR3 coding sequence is TGCAGCGACGGGACAGACACAGATACGCAGTATTTT.